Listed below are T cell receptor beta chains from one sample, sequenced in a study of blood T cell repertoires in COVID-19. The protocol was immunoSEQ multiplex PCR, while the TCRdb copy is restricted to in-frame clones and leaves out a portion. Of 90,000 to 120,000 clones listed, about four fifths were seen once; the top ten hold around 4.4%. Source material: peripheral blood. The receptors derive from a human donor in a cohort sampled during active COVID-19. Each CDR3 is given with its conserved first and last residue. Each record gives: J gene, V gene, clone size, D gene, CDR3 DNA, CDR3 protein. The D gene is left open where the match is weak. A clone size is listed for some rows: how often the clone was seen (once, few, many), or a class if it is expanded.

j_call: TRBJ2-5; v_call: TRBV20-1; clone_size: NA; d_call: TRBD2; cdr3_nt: TGCAGTGCTAGTTCCGGGGGGGAGACCCAGTACTTC; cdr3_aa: CSASSGGETQYF
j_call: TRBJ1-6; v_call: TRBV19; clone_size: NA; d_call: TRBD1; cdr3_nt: TGTGCCAGCAGATGGACAGGGAATAATTCACCCCTCCACTTT; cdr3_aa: CASRWTGNNSPLHF
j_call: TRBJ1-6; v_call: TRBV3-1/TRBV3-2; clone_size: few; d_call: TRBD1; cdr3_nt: TGTGCCAGCAGCCCAGGGACAGGGGCTTCACCCCTCCACTTT; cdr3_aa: CASSPGTGASPLHF
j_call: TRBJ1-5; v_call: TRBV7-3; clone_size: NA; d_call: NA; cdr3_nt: TGTGCCAGCAGCTCGGACGGGGTCGGGCCCCAGCATTTT; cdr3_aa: CASSSDGVGPQHF
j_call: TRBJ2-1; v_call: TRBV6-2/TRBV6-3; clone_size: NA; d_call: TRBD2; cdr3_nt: TGTGCCAGCAGTTACTTAGGACTAGCGGGATCCGGGCAGTTCTTC; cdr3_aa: CASSYLGLAGSGQFF
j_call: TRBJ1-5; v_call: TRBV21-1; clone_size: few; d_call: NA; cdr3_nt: TGTGCCTGGCGGGGGGGGGTCAGCAATCAGCCCCAGCATTTT; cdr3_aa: CAWRGGVSNQPQHF
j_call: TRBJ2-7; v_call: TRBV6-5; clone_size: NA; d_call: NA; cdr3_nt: TGTGCCAGCAGCGCCAGCGGTAGCTCCTACGAGCAGTACTTC; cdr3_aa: CASSASGSSYEQYF
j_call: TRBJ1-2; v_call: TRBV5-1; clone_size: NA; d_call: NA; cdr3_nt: TGCGCCAGCAGCCAAGGAAACAGGGTTGGCTACACCTTC; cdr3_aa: CASSQGNRVGYTF
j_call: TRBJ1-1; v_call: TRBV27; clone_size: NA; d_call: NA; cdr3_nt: TGTGCCAGCAGTTTATTCCCGGACAGATTGAACACTGAAGCTTTCTTT; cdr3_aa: CASSLFPDRLNTEAFF
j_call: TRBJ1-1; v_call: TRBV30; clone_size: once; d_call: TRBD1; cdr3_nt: TGTGCCTGGAGTCCAGGGGGCACTGAAGCTTTCTTT; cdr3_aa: CAWSPGGTEAFF
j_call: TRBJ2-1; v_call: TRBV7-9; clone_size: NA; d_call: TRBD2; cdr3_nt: TGTGCCAGCAGCGACCGGGGGACTAGCGGGAGAGCTGAGCAGTTCTTC; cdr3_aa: CASSDRGTSGRAEQFF
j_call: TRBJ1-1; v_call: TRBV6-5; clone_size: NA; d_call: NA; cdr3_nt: TGTGCCAGCAACGGGGATTTGAACACTGAAGCTTTCTTT; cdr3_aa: CASNGDLNTEAFF
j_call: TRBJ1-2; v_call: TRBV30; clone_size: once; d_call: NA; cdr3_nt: TGTGCCTGGAGTGTCCCCGAGACAACCTATGGCTACACCTTC; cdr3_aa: CAWSVPETTYGYTF
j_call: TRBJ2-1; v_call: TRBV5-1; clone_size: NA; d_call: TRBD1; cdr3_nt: TGCGCCAGCAGCCGGGACAGGGGGCTGTACAATGAGCAGTTCTTC; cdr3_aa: CASSRDRGLYNEQFF
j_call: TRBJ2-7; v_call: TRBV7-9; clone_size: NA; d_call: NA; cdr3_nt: TGTGCCAGCAGTTCGGACACCAGCTCCTACGAGCAGTACTTC; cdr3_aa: CASSSDTSSYEQYF
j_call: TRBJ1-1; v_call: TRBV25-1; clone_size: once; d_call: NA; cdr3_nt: TGTGCCACCGCCTCGGGAGCGACTGAAGCTTTCTTT; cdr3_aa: CATASGATEAFF
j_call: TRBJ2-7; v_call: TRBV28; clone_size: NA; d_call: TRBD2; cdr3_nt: TGTGCCAGCAGTTTGTGGGGGGGTGGTACCTACGAGCAGTACTTC; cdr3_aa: CASSLWGGGTYEQYF
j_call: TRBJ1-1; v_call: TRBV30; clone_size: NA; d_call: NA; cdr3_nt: TGTGCCTGGAGTGCAACCCCGGCAGGTTCGTCGTCTGAAGCTTTCTTT; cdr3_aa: CAWSATPAGSSSEAFF
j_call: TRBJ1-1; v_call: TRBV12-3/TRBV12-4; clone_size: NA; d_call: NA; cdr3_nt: TGTGCCAGCAGTTTGGAGGGGCAAGCTTTCTTT; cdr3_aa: CASSLEGQAFF
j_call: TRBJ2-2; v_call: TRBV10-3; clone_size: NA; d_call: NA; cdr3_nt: TGTGCCATCAGGGGGACTGAGAACACCGGGGAGCTGTTTTTT; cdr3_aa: CAIRGTENTGELFF
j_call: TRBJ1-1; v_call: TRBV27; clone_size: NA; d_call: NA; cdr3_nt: TGTGCCAGCAGTTTAGAGCGACAGCCGCGGAACACTGAAGCTTTCTTT; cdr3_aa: CASSLERQPRNTEAFF
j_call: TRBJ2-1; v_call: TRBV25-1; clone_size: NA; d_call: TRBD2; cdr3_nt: TGTGCCAGCAGAGTTCGGTGCGGGAGTTCCTACAATGAGCAGTTCTTC; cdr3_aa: CASRVRCGSSYNEQFF
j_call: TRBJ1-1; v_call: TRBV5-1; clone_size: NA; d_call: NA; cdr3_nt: TGCGCCAGCAGCTTGTCATCGAACACTGAAGCTTTCTTT; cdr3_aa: CASSLSSNTEAFF